This record looks at one T cell receptor (beta chain) sequence and its context. What antigen it recognizes has not been identified. One base away there is no much larger clone; base qualities are not given. The data stem from a study of cytomegalovirus exposure and HLA in healthy donors (dated by TCRdb to the late 2010s). Background for the entire study: According to an earlier analysis of 587 of the donors, about 179 million T cells yielded 117 million unique TCR beta sequences and around 280 Gb of sequence data. An early release that covered some 640 HLA-typed donors contained about 300 gigabases of sequencing data and 70 million to 100 million unique TCR sequences. Among the roughly 400 genotyped donors, roughly 80% belonged to the genetic ancestry cluster associated with self-reported Caucasian donors. The study was designed to test whether signatures of past pathogen exposure could be identified by cataloging public T cell receptors. Using immunosequencing, the study profiled T cell repertoires from about 620 subjects and related those repertoires to cytomegalovirus serostatus. Besides the first cohort of around 700 subjects, a separate validation cohort made up of roughly 120 different subjects was used. The study combined high-throughput TCR immunosequencing, statistical association of individual TCRs with disease status, and machine learning to predict cytomegalovirus infection status. To study patterns of TCR occurrence, a later analysis re-analyzed previously published TCR beta repertoires from 666 donors and added high-resolution HLA genotyping. Rather than drawing on any new phenotypic data, the later analysis identified candidate immune exposures from TCR beta sequences and the way those sequences occurred across donors. An earlier analysis of about 620 of the donors applied high-throughput TCR beta sequencing to assess whether each TCR beta V gene segment acted as functional or pseudogenic. Donor age, sex, ethnicity and CMV serostatus were compiled alongside the repertoire data. A later genetic analysis used genome-wide SNP genotypes for about three fifths of the 666 donors, treating that subset as a discovery cohort. Every repertoire in the discovery cohort had been generated on one and the same sequencing platform. HLA typing included class I and class II loci at four-digit resolution. Typing coverage varied by locus: about 620-640 donors for A, B, C, DRB1 and DQB1; approximately 560 for DQA1; over 600 for DPA1; under 490 for DPB1. Because of strong linkage in the cohort, five DR-DQ haplotypes were treated as single units for association and clustering. Across 300 to 500 genotyped donors of the cohort, an average of about 240,000 unique TCR beta nucleotide sequences per donor were sequenced, and roughly 18% of those sequences were non-productive. General conclusions and limits of the study: Broadly in line with IMGT annotations, most TCR beta V segments showed up in productive rearrangements about 87% or about 30% of the time in an earlier analysis of several hundred of the donors. According to a later analysis, most CMV-associated TCR beta chains appeared to be HLA-restricted, and the HLA associations seemed to be driven largely by CMV exposure. In a later analysis, 16,951 TCR beta sequences were associated with specific HLA alleles at a false discovery rate of 0.05. Linkage disequilibrium might explain the correlated functional status among segregating V segments, but an unknown experimental factor could not be excluded. Most TCR sequences were seen in very few donors, while some public TCRs were found in many individuals. Because counts were too low, seventeen rarely observed V segments, including chromosome 9 orphons, were left out of the earlier analysis of a few hundred of the donors. In vitro tests confirmed that a few of the cytomegalovirus-associated TCR beta chains recognize cytomegalovirus antigens. An association between a missense DCLRE1C variant and V-gene and J-gene trimming of TCR beta chains was found in a later genetic analysis and replicated in an independent cohort. For the cohort, immune exposure information was limited to CMV serostatus. Strong co-occurrence of HLA alleles, especially DR and DQ, made assigning TCR associations to individual alleles difficult. HLA typing was unavailable for some donors at each locus, so association tests used only the typed subset. A further reported finding was that TCR beta sequences accurately predicted the HLA-A and HLA-B alleles for most subjects in the first cohort. The presence/absence analyses assumed that sequencing depth was roughly uniform across donors, and that assumption may not be true. Some IMGT-functional V segments, including TRBV6-2 and TRBV6-3, could not be told apart with the 87-base-pair reads, so those segments were excluded. A group of highly shared sequence variants was considered likely to be a technical artifact of the sequencing pipeline. A total of 150 to 200 TCR beta chains were listed by the study as associated with cytomegalovirus. Only TCR beta chains were sequenced in this cohort, and the absence of alpha or paired-chain data limited detectable features. In both the original and validation cohorts, the classifier was reported to diagnose cytomegalovirus status with high specificity and sensitivity. Compared with equally common non-associated chains, HLA-associated TCR beta chains in a later analysis were more clonally expanded and had lower generation probabilities. A later analysis reported that several top co-occurrence clusters appeared linked to parvovirus B19, influenza, CMV and Epstein-Barr virus. A later analysis found that TCR association rates varied across HLA loci, with DRB1 alleles showing the most associated TCRs and HLA-C alleles the fewest. The authors suggested that the approach could potentially be extended to other disease states and immunological phenotypes. A later genetic analysis reported fewer N-insertions in productive TCRs among donors in an Asian-associated ancestry cluster than the approximately 670-donor mean.

The cohort consisted of more than 650 healthy bone marrow donors. At the time of sampling, all cohort members were nominally healthy, though unrecorded immune exposures were likely present. The donor was CMV seronegative and was included in the group of 352 seronegative cohort members. A peripheral blood sample was provided by each donor, and peripheral blood mononuclear cells were used for TCR beta sequencing. The Qiagen DNeasy Blood Extraction Kit was used to extract genomic DNA from the blood cell samples. Spanning cysteine to phenylalanine, the CDR3 consists of 11 amino acids. The CDR3 DNA has 33 bases and is translated from base 1. V gives up 3 bases and J gives up 3 bases, and the segment between their germline ends measures 6 bases. Looking up the germline V gene (reference sequence) yields CDR1 DFQATT and CDR2 SNEGSKA. Libraries were built with the immunoSEQ multiplex PCR assay. The multiplex PCR relied on a mix of 60 forward primers for TCR Vbeta segments and 13 reverse primers for TCR Jbeta segments. The CDR3 region of rearranged TCR beta genes was amplified from genomic DNA with a multiplex PCR assay. Amplified TCR beta libraries were sequenced as 87-base-pair reads on the Illumina HiSeq System. The original pipeline was this. In a later analysis, 80 million or so unique TCR beta chains were counted across the roughly 610 repertoires, and around 10 million of these chains were shared by at least two donors. Raw reads were error-corrected and collapsed into unique sequences with a nearest-neighbor algorithm that merged closely related sequences to remove PCR and sequencing errors. Alignment of CDR3 sequences to IMGT reference sequences was used to assign V, D and J gene segments. Each retained sequence needed at least a six-nucleotide match to both a V gene segment and a J gene segment. A rearrangement counted as productive if the CDR3 had no stop codons and remained in frame with V and J, and every other rearrangement counted as non-productive. CDR3 was defined according to IMGT convention as the region running from the second conserved V-encoded cysteine to the conserved J-encoded phenylalanine. The earlier analysis of 450 to 750 of the donors excluded any sequence lacking an unambiguous match to a single V gene segment. In an earlier analysis of 587 of the donors, V segments were called functional above 56.7% productive rearrangements and were called segregating when the between-donor standard deviation exceeded 5%. To diagnose cytomegalovirus status from the catalog of TCR beta chain sequences, a statistical classification framework was built. In a later analysis, V and J genes were assigned by comparing TCR nucleotide sequences against IMGT/GENE-DB human TR gene sequences. Using the TCRdist pipeline, a later analysis assigned CDR3 sequences along with most-parsimonious VDJ recombination scenarios. A later analysis defined each TCR beta chain by its CDR3 amino acid sequence plus V-gene family, and excluded reads lacking a unique V-gene family. To address suspected cross-contamination and a sequencing artifact, a later analysis removed under 600 highly shared, low-generation-probability nucleotide sequences. A later analysis calculated a clonal expansion index for each public chain from normalized within-repertoire ranks of inferred template counts. In a later analysis, generation probabilities were computed using a VDJ recombination model fitted to out-of-frame rearrangements, and the results were checked against IGoR. In a later analysis, TCR-TCR, TCR-HLA and TCR-CMV co-occurrence was scored with hypergeometric tests, and a repertoire-size bias correction was applied to TCR pairs. In a later analysis, false discovery rates were estimated by permuting HLA or CMV assignments 20 times. In a later analysis, co-occurring TCRs were grouped using DBSCAN, with TCRdist sequence similarity added in when clustering inside HLA-allele-positive subsets. Repertoires with fewer than 30,000 or more than 120,000 public chains were left out of co-occurrence clustering, as were about 5 repertoires with anomalous nucleotide sharing. What TCRdb holds here is the immuneACCESS table cut down to in-frame rearrangements. Part of the clones is not present; checked against another copy, under half of the missing clones reflect an unresolved V gene, and the others are unexplained. For V, J and clone size, that table is used; D and trimming come from the DNA. This sample is represented by 200,000 or so clones; 65% to 85% of them were singletons. 2.5% to 3% of the sample comes from the top ten.

The chain joins TRBV20-1 to TRBJ2-7; the D gene identity is not certain. This sequence was found in a man younger than 45 in good health and CMV-seronegative. What was sequenced was PBMCs. CDR3 loop: CSASLVYEQYF. The nucleotides are TGCAGTGCTAGTTTAGTCTACGAGCAGTACTTC.